This passage covers 10 T cell receptor beta chains from one sample sequenced in a study of blood T cell repertoires in COVID-19. Profiled with immunoSEQ multiplex PCR; TCRdb holds only in-frame clones, not every one. The sample comprises about 250,000 clones, 80% to 90% of which are singletons, and approximately 6% rests with the top ten. The sequenced sample was peripheral blood. These receptors were collected from an elderly man with acute or convalescent COVID-19.

This chain links TRBV9 with TRBJ1-1; D is undetermined. V dropped 1 base and J dropped 2 bases, with 15 bases sitting between them. The CDR3 runs to 16 residues. Germline lookup yields CDR1 SGDLS and CDR2 YYNGEE. This chain's CDR3 is CASSVYGESHNTEAFF. The CDR3 region has the DNA TGTGCCAGCAGCGTATACGGGGAAAGCCACAACACTGAAGCTTTCTTT.

The rearrangement uses TRBV2 and TRBJ2-5, with TRBD1 matching over 7 bases. This CDR3 comprises 14 residues. Looked up from germline, CDR1 is SNHLY and CDR2 is FYNNEI. With 5 bases clipped from V and 2 bases from J, the junction kept 5 bases outside the gene matches. The CDR3 nucleotides are TGTGCCAGCAGTCCCCCGGGACAGCAAGAGACCCAGTACTTC. Amino acids: CASSPPGQQETQYF.

The chain employs TRBV21-1 and TRBJ2-1; TRBD2 is the table's D call and was not checked against the DNA. TRBV21-1 is described as a pseudogene. This CDR3 spans 19 amino acids. The CDR3: CASSKRGVAGGFGYNEQFF. Here the CDR3 DNA reads TGTGCCAGCAGCAAACGTGGAGTAGCGGGAGGCTTTGGCTACAATGAGCAGTTCTTC.

The chain combines TRBV2 with TRBJ2-1; D gene ambiguous. CDR3 size: 14 residues. Per the germline V gene, CDR1 is SNHLY and CDR2 is FYNNEI. V dropped 6 bases and J dropped 3 bases, with 12 bases sitting between them. CDR3 bases: TGTGCCAGCAGAACTACTACTGTCTACAATGAGCAGTTCTTC. Amino acids: CASRTTTVYNEQFF. Based on the CDR3 plus reference TRBV2 and TRBJ2-1, the full variable domain is EPEVTQTPSHQVTQMGQEVILRCVPISNHLYFYWYRQILGQKVEFLVSFYNNEISEKSEIFDDQFSVERPDGSNFTLKIRSTKLEDSAMYFCASRTTTVYNEQFFGPGTRLTVL.

In the case of this clone: The same CDR3 arises from other DNA sequences in this sample as well. The J gene is TRBJ1-5, the V gene TRBV18; the match to TRBD1 covers 8 bases. There are 15 residues in the CDR3. Germline CDR1 KGHSH, CDR2 LQKENI. V shed 2 bases, J shed 2 bases, and the junction held 2 bases outside the gene matches. The chain's CDR3 is CASSPGQGGNQPQHF. The CDR3 coding sequence is TGTGCCAGCTCACCAGGACAGGGAGGCAATCAGCCCCAGCATTTT.

The chain is built from TRBV19 and TRBJ2-5; 8 nucleotides agree with TRBD1. The CDR3 contains 15 residues. Per germline, CDR1 LNHDA and CDR2 SQIVND (reference sequence). The V segment lost 2 bases and the J segment 5 bases; nucleotides outside the gene matches: 7. This CDR3 reads CASSISAGGWETQYF. The CDR3 coding sequence is TGTGCCAGTAGTATATCCGCAGGGGGCTGGGAGACCCAGTACTTC.

The rearrangement joins TRBV12-5 to TRBJ2-5; D possibly corresponds to TRBD1 (7 bases). With 9 bases removed from V and 4 bases from J, the gap between germline ends came to 18 bases. The length of the CDR3 is 14 residues. CDR1 is LGHNT, CDR2 FRNRAP, per germline. Written as DNA, the CDR3 is TGTGCTAGCGGAACAGGGGAGGTAGCAGAGACCCAGTACTTC. It yields the protein CASGTGEVAETQYF.

In DNA form, the CDR3 reads TGTGCCAGCAGCCAAGGCCCGCTAGAGCAGTTCTTC. Its translation is CASSQGPLEQFF. This chain uses TRBV4-2 with TRBJ2-1; D uncertain. Between the trimmed V and J ends, which lost 1 base and 10 bases, there was a span of 8 bases. The CDR3 is 12 amino acids. The germline CDR1 and CDR2 sequences are LGHNA and YNFKEQ.

Written as DNA, the CDR3 is TGCAGCGTCGGACAGTACACTGAAGCTTTCTTT. Amino acids: CSVGQYTEAFF. The chain recombines TRBV29-1 with TRBJ1-1; possibly TRBD1 for D (6 bases). This CDR3 region has 11 residues. Trimming took 6 bases from V and 3 from J, leaving 8 bases between them. Germline loops: CDR1 SQVTM, CDR2 ANQGSEA.

Written as DNA, the CDR3 is TGCAGTGCTAGTGAGGTTAGCGGGGTAGGAGATACGCAGTATTTT. Protein: CSASEVSGVGDTQYF. The gene calls are TRBV20-1 and TRBJ2-3; 8 bases agree with TRBD2. CDR1 is DFQATT, CDR2 SNEGSKA, per germline (reference sequence). Losses at the gene ends were 3 bases for V and 5 bases for J; bases not matched to a gene: 10. The CDR3 totals 15 residues.